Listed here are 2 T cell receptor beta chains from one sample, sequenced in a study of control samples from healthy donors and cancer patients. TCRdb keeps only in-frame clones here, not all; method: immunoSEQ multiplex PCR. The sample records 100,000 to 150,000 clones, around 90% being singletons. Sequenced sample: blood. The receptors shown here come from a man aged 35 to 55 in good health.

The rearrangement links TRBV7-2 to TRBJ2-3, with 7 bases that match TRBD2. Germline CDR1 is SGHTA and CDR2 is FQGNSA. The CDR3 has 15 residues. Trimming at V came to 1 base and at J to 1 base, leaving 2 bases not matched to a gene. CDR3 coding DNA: TGTGCCAGCAGCTTAGACGCGGGGGGCACAGATACGCAGTATTTT. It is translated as CASSLDAGGTDTQYF.

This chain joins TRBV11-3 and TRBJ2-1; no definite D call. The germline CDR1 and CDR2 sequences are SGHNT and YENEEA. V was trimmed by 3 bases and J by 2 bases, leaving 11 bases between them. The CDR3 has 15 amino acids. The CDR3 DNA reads TGTGCCAGCAGCTTGGACGGAACCGCCTACAATGAGCAGTTCTTC. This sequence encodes CASSLDGTAYNEQFF.